This T cell receptor (beta chain) derives from a study of brain metastases from non-small cell lung cancer. Data came from immunoSEQ multiplex PCR; TCRdb stores just in-frame clones and leaves some out. The table includes about 15,000 clones, over 80% detected once. Regarding the study as a whole: Brain metastases had lower T-cell infiltration than primary tumors. T-cell clones appeared expanded in approximately 64% of brain metastases relative to matched primary tumors. Metastases had sparse T cells but largely shared repertoires with primaries.

CDR1 is MNHEY and CDR2 is SMNVEV in the germline V gene (reference sequence). Trimming took off 2 bases at V and 1 base at J, with 6 bases between the two ends. The CDR3 sequence is 14 residues long. Worth noting for this clone: Its specificity is unknown.

The chain uses TRBV27 and TRBJ1-5; D gene ambiguous. Sequenced sample: primary lung tumor tissue. The receptor's source is a donor aged 40 or over with non-small cell lung cancer. This CDR3 is CASSLRESNQPQHF. CDR3 in DNA: TGTGCCAGCAGTTTAAGGGAGAGCAATCAGCCCCAGCATTTT.